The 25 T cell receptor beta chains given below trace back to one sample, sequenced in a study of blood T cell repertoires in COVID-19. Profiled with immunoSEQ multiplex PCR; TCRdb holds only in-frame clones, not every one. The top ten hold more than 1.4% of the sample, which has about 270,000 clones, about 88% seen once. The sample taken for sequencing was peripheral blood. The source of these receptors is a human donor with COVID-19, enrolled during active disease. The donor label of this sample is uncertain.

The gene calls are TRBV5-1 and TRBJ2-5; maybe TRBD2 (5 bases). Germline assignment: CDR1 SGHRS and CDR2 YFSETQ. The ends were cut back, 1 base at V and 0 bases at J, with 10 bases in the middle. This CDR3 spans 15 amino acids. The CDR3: CASSLQGSHQETQYF. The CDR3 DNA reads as TGCGCCAGCAGCTTGCAAGGGAGCCACCAAGAGACCCAGTACTTC.

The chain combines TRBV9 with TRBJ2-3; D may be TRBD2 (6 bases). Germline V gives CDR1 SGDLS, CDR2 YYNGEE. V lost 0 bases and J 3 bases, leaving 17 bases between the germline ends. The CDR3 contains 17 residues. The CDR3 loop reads CASSVEEGAVGTDTQYF. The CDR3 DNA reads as TGTGCCAGCAGCGTAGAGGAGGGAGCCGTCGGGACAGATACGCAGTATTTT.

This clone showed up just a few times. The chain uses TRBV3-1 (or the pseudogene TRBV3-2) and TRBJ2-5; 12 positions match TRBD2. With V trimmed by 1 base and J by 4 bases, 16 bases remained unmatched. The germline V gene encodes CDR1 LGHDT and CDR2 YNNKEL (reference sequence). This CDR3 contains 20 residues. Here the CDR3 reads CASSQGSGTSGSLGGETQYF. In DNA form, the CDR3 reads TGTGCCAGCAGCCAAGGTTCCGGGACTAGCGGGTCTTTGGGTGGAGAGACCCAGTACTTC.

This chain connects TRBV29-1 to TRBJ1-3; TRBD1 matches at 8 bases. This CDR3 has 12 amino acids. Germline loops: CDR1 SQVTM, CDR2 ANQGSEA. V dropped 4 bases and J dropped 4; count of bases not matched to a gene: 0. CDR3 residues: CSVGDRGNTIYF. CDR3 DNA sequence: TGCAGCGTTGGGGACAGGGGAAACACCATATATTTT.

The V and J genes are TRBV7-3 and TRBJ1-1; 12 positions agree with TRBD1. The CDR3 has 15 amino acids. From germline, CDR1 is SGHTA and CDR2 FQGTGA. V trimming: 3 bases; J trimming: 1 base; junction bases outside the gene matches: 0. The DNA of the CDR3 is TGTGCCAGCAGCTTGGGACAGGGGGCGAACACTGAAGCTTTCTTT. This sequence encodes CASSLGQGANTEAFF.

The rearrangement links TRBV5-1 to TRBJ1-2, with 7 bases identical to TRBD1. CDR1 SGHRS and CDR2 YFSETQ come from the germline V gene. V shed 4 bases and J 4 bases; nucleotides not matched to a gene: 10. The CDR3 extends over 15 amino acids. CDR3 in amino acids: CASSIGTATSYGYTF. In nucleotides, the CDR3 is TGCGCCAGCAGCATAGGGACAGCAACATCCTATGGCTACACCTTC.

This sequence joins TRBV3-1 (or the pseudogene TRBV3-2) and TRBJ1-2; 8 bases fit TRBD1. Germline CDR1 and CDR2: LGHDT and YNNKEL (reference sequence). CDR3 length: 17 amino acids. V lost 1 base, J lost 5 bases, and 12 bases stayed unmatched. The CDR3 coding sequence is TGTGCCAGCAGCCAAGTGGGATCGACAGGGGAGAGGTATGGCTACACCTTC. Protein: CASSQVGSTGERYGYTF.

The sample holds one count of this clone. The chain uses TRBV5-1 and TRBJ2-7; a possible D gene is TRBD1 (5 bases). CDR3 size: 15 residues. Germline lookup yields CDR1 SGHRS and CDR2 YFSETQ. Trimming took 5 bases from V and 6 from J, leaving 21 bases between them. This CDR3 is CASRDNRPALSEQYF. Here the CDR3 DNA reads TGCGCCAGCAGAGACAACAGGCCGGCGCTCTCCGAGCAGTACTTC. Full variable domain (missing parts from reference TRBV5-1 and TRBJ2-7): KAGVTQTPRYLIKTRGQQVTLSCSPISGHRSVSWYQQTPGQGLQFLFEYFSETQRNKGNFPGRFSGRQFSNSRSEMNVSTLELGDSALYLCASRDNRPALSEQYFGPGTRLTVT.

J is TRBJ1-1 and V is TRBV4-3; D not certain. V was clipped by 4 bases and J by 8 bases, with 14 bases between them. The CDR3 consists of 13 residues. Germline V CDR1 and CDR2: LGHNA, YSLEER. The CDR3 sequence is CASSLQGGPEAFF. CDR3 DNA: TGCGCCAGCAGCCTCCAAGGAGGCCCCGAAGCTTTCTTT.

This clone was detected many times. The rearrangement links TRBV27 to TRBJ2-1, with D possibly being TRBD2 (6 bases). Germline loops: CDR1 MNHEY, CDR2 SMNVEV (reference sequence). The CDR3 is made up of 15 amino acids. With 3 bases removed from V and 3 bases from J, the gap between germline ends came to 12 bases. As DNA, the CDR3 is TGTGCCAGCAGTTTTAAGGGAGGTTACTACAATGAGCAGTTCTTC. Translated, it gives CASSFKGGYYNEQFF.

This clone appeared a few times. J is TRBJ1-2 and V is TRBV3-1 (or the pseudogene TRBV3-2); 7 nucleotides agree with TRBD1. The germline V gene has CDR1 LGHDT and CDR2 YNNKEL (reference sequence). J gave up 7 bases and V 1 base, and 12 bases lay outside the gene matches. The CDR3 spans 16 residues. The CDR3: CASSQGSNRGFSGYTF. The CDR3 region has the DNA TGTGCCAGCAGCCAAGGATCCAACAGGGGATTCAGTGGCTACACCTTC.

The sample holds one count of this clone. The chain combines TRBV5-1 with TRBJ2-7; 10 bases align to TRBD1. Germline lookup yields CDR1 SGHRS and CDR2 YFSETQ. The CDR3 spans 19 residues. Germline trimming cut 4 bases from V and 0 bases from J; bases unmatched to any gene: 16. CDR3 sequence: CASSLVGTGDPRSSYEQYF. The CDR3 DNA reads TGCGCCAGCAGCCTCGTCGGGACAGGGGATCCGAGGAGCTCCTACGAGCAGTACTTC.

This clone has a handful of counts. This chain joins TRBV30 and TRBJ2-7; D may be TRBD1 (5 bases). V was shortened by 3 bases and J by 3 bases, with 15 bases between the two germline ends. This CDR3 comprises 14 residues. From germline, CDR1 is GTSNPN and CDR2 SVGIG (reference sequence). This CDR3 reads CAWRETRRGYEQYF. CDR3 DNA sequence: TGTGCCTGGAGGGAGACGAGAAGGGGCTACGAGCAGTACTTC.

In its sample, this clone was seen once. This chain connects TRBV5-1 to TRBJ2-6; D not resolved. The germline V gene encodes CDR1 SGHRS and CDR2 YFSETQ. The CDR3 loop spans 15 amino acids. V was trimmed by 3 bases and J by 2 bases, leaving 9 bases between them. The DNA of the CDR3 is TGCGCCAGCAGCTCTGTACTCGCTGGGGCCAACGTCCTGACTTTC. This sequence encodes CASSSVLAGANVLTF.

The CDR3 spells CASSLARGGLAGWTGELFF. The CDR3, as DNA: TGTGCCAGCAGCTTAGCCCGCGGAGGACTAGCGGGATGGACCGGGGAGCTGTTTTTT. This chain joins TRBV11-1 and TRBJ2-2; 12 bases are shared with TRBD2. Germline values: CDR1 SGHAT, CDR2 FQDESV (reference sequence). V was pared by 0 bases and J by 5 bases, with 10 bases of the junction left unmatched. CDR3 size: 19 residues.

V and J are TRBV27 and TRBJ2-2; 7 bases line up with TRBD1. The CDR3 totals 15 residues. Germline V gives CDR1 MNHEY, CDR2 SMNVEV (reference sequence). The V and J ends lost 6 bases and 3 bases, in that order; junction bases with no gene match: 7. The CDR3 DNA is TGTGCCAGCAGGACAGGGTTTGGAGACACCGGGGAGCTGTTTTTT. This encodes CASRTGFGDTGELFF.

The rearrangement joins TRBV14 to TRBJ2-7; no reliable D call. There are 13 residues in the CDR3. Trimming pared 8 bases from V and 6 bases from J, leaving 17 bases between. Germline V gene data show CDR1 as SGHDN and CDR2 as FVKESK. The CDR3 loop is CASSTVLLGEQYF. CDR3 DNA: TGTGCCAGCTCCACCGTCCTCCTAGGCGAGCAGTACTTC.

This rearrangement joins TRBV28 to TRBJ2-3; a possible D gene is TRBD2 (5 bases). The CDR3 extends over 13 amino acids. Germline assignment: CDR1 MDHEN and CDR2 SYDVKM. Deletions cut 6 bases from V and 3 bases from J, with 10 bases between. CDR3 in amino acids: CASSVSATDTQYF. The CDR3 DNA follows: TGTGCCAGCAGCGTTAGCGCTACAGATACGCAGTATTTT.

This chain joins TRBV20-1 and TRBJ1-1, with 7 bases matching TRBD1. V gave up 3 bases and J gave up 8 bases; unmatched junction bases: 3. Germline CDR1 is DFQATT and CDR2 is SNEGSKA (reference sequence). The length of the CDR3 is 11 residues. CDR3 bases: TGCAGTGCTAGCCTGGGACAGGAAGCTTTCTTT. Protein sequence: CSASLGQEAFF.

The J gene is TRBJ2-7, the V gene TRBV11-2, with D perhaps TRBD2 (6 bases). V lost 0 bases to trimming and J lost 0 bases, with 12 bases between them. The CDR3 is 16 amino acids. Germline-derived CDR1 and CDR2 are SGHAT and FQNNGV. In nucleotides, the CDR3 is TGTGCCAGCAGCTTAGATGGGGGGAGTGCCTCCTACGAGCAGTACTTC. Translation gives CASSLDGGSASYEQYF.

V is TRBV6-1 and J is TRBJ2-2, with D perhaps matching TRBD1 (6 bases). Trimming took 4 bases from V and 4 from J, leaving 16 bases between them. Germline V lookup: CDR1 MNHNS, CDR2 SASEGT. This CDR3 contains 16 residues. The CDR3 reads CASSARTGTTTGELFF. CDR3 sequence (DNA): TGTGCCAGCAGTGCACGCACCGGGACAACCACCGGGGAGCTGTTTTTT.

CDR3 sequence reads: CASSLDAGSFYEQYF. For the CDR3, the DNA is TGCGCCAGCAGCTTGGACGCGGGAAGTTTCTACGAGCAGTACTTC. The chain carries TRBV5-1 and TRBJ2-7, with D possibly being TRBD2 (6 bases). CDR3 length equals 15 residues. Germline CDR1 and CDR2: SGHRS and YFSETQ. Trimming stripped 0 bases from V and 3 bases from J, with 13 bases between.

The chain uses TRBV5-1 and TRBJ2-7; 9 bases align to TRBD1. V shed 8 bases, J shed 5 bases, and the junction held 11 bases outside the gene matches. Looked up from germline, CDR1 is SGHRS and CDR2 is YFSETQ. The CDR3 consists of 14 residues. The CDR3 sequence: CARDGTGKRNEQYF. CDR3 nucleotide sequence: TGCGCCAGAGACGGGACAGGGAAGAGGAACGAGCAGTACTTC.

This CDR3 is CAWSEGAGAKEAFF. In DNA, the CDR3 is TGTGCCTGGAGTGAAGGGGCAGGGGCAAAAGAAGCTTTCTTT. The genes are TRBV30 and TRBJ1-1, with D possibly being TRBD1 (6 bases). The CDR3 extends over 14 amino acids. Trimming left V 1 base short and J 8 bases short, with 17 bases between. The germline V gene encodes CDR1 GTSNPN and CDR2 SVGIG (reference sequence). The full variable domain, completed using reference TRBV30 and TRBJ1-1, is SQTIHQWPATLVQPVGSPLSLECTVEGTSNPNLYWYRQAAGRGLQLLFYSVGIGQISSEVPQNLSASRPQDRQFILSSKKLLLSDSGFYLCAWSEGAGAKEAFFGQGTRLTVV.

The CDR3 loop reads CASSLRGRTTVNSYEQYF. The DNA for the CDR3 is TGTGCCAGCAGTTTAAGAGGAAGAACGACGGTCAACTCCTACGAGCAGTACTTC. The chain recombines TRBV7-9 with TRBJ2-7; unclear D gene. CDR3 size: 18 residues. Germline V gene data show CDR1 as SEHNR and CDR2 as FQNEAQ (reference sequence). V was pared by 6 bases and J by 0 bases, with 24 bases between.